The clone carrying this TCR beta chain was counted only a few times. Its antigen is undetermined. Per germline, CDR1 MRHNA and CDR2 SNTAGT. This CDR3 contains 13 residues. Germline trimming cut 7 bases from V and 3 bases from J; bases unmatched to any gene: 6. This entry comes from a study of T-cell memory formation after mild COVID-19. For the study at large: Most TCR clusters belonged to a single donor.

The study's findings and limits: The second-wave clones peaking on day 37 were not confirmed as SARS-CoV-2-specific. In pre-infection memory, a portion of responding clones appeared, which suggested that cross-reactive memory joined.

A 5'RACE reaction primed in the constant segment made cDNA libraries of TCR alpha and TCR beta, and these carried sample barcodes and UMIs. TCRdb fed the 5' RACE reads into MiXCR, producing one record per CDR3 protein. The sample has roughly 560,000 distinct CDR3 sequences; roughly 20% are singletons. The receptor comes from an adult woman who had mild COVID-19 (a few samples of this study predate the infection). Cell type and time point are not known. Input material: PBMCs or a T cell subset sorted from them (not recorded which). J is TRBJ2-7 and V is TRBV6-4; 7 positions agree with TRBD2. This CDR3 is CASNPGGGYEQYF. The CDR3 DNA is TGTGCCAGCAACCCTGGGGGGGGCTACGAGCAGTACTTC.